Below, one T cell receptor beta chain is given with its context. The sample is drawn from a study of beta chain features in type 1 diabetes. Study at large: Over all samples combined, fewer than 130,000,000 sorted cells were examined.

The CDR3 covers 11 residues. Germline V lookup: CDR1 SQVTM, CDR2 ANQGSEA. Trimming stripped 3 bases from V and 5 bases from J, with 7 bases between. Reverse transcribing all isolated RNA meant expressed TCRB transcripts were sequenced. The method was immunoSEQ multiplex PCR; TCRdb's version includes in-frame clones alone and lacks a portion of them. The sample has hundreds of thousands of clones; about 15% are singletons. The sequence came from a man aged 30-40 years in good health. The sample taken for sequencing was naive CD4+ T cells from blood. The chain has TRBV29-1 and TRBJ1-2; D is perhaps TRBD1 (5 bases). CDR3 in DNA: TGCAGCGTTGACGGGGGTTATGGCTACACCTTC. This gives the protein CSVDGGYGYTF.